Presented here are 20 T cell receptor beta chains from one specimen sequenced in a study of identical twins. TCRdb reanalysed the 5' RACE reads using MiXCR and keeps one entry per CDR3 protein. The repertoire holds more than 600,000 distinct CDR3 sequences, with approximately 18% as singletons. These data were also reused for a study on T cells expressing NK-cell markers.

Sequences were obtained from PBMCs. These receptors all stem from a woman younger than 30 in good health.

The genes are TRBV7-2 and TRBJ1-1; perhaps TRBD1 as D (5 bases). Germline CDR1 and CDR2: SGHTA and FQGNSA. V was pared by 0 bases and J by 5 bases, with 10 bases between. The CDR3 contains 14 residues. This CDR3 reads CASSLALKGTEAFF. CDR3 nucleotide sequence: TGTGCCAGCAGCTTAGCGCTGAAGGGGACTGAAGCTTTCTTT.

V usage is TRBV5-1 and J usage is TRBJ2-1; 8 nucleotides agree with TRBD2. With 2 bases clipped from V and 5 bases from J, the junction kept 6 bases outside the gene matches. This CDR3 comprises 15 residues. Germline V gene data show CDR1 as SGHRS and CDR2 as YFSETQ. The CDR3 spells CASSFRGGRDNEQFF. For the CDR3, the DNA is TGCGCCAGCAGCTTTCGGGGGGGGCGAGACAATGAGCAGTTCTTC.

The CDR3 DNA sequence: TGCAGTGCATTCGACAGGGGCTCTGGAAACACCATATATTTT. Its translation: CSAFDRGSGNTIYF. This rearrangement joins TRBV20-1 to TRBJ1-3, with 8 bases matching TRBD1. CDR1 DFQATT and CDR2 SNEGSKA come from the germline V gene (reference sequence). The CDR3 is 14 residues long. V lost 6 bases and J lost 0; bases outside the gene matches: 4.

The CDR3 loop reads CASSLPPGLSSYNEQFF. As DNA, the CDR3 is TGTGCCAGCAGCTTACCCCCGGGACTAAGCTCCTACAATGAGCAGTTCTTC. The J gene is TRBJ2-1, the V gene TRBV7-8, with 7 bases identical to TRBD2. CDR3 length equals 17 residues. Trimming removed 2 bases from V and 0 bases from J; junction bases left unmatched: 7. Germline CDR1 SGHVS, CDR2 FQNEAQ. The entire variable domain, with the rest obtained from reference TRBV7-8 and TRBJ2-1, is as follows: GAGVSQSPRYKVAKRGQDVALRCDPISGHVSLFWYQQALGQGPEFLTYFQNEAQLDKSGLPSDRFFAERPEGSVSTLKIQRTQQEDSAVYLCASSLPPGLSSYNEQFFGPGTRLTVL.

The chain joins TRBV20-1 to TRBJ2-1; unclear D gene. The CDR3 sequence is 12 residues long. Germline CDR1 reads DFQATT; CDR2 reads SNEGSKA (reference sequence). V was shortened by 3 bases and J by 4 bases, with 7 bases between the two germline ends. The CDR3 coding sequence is TGCAGTGCTAGGGACCAATACAATGAGCAGTTCTTC. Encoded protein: CSARDQYNEQFF.

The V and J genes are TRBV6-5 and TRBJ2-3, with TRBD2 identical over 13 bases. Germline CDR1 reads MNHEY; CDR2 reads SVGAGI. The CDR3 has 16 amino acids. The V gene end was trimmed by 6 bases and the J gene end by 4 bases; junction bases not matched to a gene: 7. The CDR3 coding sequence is TGTGCCAGCAGCTACCGGACTAGCGGGAGCTCAGATACGCAGTATTTT. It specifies CASSYRTSGSSDTQYF.

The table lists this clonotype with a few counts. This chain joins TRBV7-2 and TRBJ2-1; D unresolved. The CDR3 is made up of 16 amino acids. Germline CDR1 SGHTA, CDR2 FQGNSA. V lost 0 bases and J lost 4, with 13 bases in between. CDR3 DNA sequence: TGTGCCAGCAGCTTAGCCCCACCGGGCGAATACAATGAGCAGTTCTTC. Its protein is CASSLAPPGEYNEQFF.

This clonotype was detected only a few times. The CDR3 reads CASTPTGTDTQYF. The DNA for the CDR3 is TGTGCCAGCACCCCGACGGGCACAGATACGCAGTATTTT. The chain recombines TRBV3-1 with TRBJ2-3; the D is unclear. Per germline, CDR1 LGHDT and CDR2 YNNKEL (reference sequence). The CDR3 covers 13 residues. V lost 7 bases, J lost 1 base, and 9 bases lay in between.

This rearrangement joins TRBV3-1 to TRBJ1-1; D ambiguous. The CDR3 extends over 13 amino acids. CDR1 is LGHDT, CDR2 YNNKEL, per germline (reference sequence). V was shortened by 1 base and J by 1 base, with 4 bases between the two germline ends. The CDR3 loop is CASSQVSNTEAFF. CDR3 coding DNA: TGTGCCAGCAGCCAAGTGTCGAACACTGAAGCTTTCTTT.

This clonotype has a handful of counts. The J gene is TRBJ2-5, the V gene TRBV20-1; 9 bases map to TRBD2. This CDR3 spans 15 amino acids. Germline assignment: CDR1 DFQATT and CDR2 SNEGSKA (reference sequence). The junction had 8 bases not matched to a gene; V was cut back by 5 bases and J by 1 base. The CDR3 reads CSAPRKREVQETQYF. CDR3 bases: TGCAGTGCTCCCAGGAAGCGGGAGGTCCAAGAGACCCAGTACTTC.

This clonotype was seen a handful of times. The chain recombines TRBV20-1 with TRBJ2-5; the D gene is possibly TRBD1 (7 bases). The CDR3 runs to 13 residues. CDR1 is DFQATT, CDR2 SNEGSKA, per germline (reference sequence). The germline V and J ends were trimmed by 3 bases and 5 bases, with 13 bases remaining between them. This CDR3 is CSASRQGGETQYF. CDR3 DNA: TGCAGTGCTAGTCGCCAGGGGGGCGAGACCCAGTACTTC.

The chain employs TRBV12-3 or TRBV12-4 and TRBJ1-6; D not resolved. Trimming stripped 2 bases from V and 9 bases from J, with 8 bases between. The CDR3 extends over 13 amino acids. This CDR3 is CASSLSLASPLHF. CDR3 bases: TGTGCCAGCAGTTTATCACTAGCTTCACCCCTCCACTTT.

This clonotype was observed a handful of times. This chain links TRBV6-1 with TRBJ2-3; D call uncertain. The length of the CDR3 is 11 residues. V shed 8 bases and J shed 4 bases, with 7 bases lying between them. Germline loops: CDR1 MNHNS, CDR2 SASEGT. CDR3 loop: CASARSDTQYF. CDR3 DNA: TGTGCCAGCGCAAGGTCAGATACGCAGTATTTT.

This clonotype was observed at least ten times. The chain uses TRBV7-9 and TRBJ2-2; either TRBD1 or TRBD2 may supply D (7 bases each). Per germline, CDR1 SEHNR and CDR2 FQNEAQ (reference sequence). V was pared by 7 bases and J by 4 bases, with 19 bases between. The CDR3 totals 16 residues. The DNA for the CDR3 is TGTGCCAGCATCGCGCCAGGGGGGGAGGCCACCGGGGAGCTGTTTTTT. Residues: CASIAPGGEATGELFF.

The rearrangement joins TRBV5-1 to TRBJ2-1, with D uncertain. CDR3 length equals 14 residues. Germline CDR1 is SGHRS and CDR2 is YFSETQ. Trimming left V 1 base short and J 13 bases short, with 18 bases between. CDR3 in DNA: TGCGCCAGCAGCTTGTCATCCTCGGAGCGCTTTCAGTTCTTC. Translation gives CASSLSSSERFQFF.

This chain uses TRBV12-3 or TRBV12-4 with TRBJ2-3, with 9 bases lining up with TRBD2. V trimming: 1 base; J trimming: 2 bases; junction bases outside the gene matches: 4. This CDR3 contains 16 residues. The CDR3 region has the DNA TGTGCCAGCAGTTTAGTTCTAGCGGGATACACAGATACGCAGTATTTT. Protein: CASSLVLAGYTDTQYF.

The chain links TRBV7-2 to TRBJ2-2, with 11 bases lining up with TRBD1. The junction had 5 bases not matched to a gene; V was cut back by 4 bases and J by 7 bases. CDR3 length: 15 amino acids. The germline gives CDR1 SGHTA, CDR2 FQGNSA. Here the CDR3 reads CASSWGQGVGGELFF. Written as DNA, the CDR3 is TGTGCCAGCAGCTGGGGACAGGGGGTCGGCGGGGAGCTGTTTTTT. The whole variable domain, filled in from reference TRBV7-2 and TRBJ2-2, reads GAGVSQSPSNKVTEKGKDVELRCDPISGHTALYWYRQSLGQGLEFLIYFQGNSAPDKSGLPSDRFSAERTGGSVSTLTIQRTQQEDSAVYLCASSWGQGVGGELFFGEGSRLTVL.

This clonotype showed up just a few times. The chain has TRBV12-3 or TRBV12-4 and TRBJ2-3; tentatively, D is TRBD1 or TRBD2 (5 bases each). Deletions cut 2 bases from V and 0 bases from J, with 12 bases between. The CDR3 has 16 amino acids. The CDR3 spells CASSLRWDPSTDTQYF. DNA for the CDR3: TGTGCCAGCAGTTTAAGGTGGGACCCAAGCACAGATACGCAGTATTTT.

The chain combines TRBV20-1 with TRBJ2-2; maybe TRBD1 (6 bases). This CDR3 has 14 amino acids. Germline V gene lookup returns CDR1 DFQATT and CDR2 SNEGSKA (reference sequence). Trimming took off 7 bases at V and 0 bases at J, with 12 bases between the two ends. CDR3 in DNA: TGCAGTGTAAGGGGGACAACGAACACCGGGGAGCTGTTTTTT. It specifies CSVRGTTNTGELFF.

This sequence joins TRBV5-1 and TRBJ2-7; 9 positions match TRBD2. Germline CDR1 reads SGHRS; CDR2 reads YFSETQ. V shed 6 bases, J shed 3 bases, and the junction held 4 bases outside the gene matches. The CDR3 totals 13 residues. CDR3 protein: CASKGTSNYEQYF. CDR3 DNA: TGCGCCAGCAAGGGGACTAGCAACTACGAGCAGTACTTC. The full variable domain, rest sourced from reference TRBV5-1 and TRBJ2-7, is KAGVTQTPRYLIKTRGQQVTLSCSPISGHRSVSWYQQTPGQGLQFLFEYFSETQRNKGNFPGRFSGRQFSNSRSEMNVSTLELGDSALYLCASKGTSNYEQYFGPGTRLTVT.